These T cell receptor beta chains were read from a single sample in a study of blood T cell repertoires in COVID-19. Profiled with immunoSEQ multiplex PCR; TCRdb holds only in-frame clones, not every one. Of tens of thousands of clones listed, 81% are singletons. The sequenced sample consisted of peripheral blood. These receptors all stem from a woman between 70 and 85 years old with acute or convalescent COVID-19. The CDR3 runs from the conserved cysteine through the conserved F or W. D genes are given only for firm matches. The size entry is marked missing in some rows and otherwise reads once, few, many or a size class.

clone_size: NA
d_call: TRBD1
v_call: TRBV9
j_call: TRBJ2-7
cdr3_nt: TGTGCCAGCAGCGTAGGGTTGGGGTTTGAAACCGGGACAGCCGCTTGGGCTCACGAGCAGTACTTC
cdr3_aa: CASSVGLGFETGTAAWAHEQYF

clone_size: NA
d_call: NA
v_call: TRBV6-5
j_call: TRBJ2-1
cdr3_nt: TGTGCCAGCAAGCTACAGGTGGTTAATGAGCAGTTCTTC
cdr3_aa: CASKLQVVNEQFF

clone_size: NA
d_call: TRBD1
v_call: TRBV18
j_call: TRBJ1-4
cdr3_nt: TGTGCCAGCTCACCGCGGACAGGGGGTTTCTTTAGTGAAAAACTGTTTTTT
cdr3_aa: CASSPRTGGFFSEKLFF

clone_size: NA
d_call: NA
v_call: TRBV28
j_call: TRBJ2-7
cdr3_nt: TGTGCCAGCAGTTTTTTTTCGGGGGACGGCTCCTACGAGCAGTACTTC
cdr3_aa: CASSFFSGDGSYEQYF

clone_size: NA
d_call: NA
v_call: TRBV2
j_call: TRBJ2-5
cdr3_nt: TGTGCCAGCAGTGAATTCACAGAAGAGACCCAGTACTTC
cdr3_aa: CASSEFTEETQYF

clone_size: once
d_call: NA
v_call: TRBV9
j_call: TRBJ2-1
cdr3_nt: TGTGCCAGCAGCGCAGAACGTCCAGCGCCGAGATCTAGCTCCTACAATGAGCAGTTCTTC
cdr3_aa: CASSAERPAPRSSSYNEQFF

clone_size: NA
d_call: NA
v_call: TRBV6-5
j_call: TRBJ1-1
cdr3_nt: TGTGCCAGCAGCCCGGGGGGGACTGAAGCTTTCTTT
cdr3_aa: CASSPGGTEAFF

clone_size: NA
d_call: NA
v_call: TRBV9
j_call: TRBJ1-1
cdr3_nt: TGTGCCAGCAGCGTAATTGGCTCCGACACTGAAGCTTTCTTT
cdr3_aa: CASSVIGSDTEAFF

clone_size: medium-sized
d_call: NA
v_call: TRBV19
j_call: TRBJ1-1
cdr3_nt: TGTGCCAGTATCCAAGGGGTTACTGAAGCTTTCTTT
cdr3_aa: CASIQGVTEAFF

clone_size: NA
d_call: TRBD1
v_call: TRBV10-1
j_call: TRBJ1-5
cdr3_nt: TGCGCCAGCAGTGAAGGTGACAGGGCCTCTACCTATATACGGAATCAGCCCCAGCATTTT
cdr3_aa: CASSEGDRASTYIRNQPQHF

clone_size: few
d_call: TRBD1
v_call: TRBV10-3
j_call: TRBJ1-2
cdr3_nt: TGTGCCATCAGTGAGTTCGTTCAGGGGGTCCATGGCTACACCTTC
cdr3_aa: CAISEFVQGVHGYTF

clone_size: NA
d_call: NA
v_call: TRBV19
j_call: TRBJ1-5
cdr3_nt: TGTGCCAGTAGTATAGCGCTACAGCCTCAGCCCCAGCATTTT
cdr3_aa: CASSIALQPQPQHF

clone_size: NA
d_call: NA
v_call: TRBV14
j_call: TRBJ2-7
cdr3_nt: TGTGCCAGCAGCCAAGCTACCGGGAGAGAGGACGAGCAGTACTTC
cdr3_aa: CASSQATGREDEQYF

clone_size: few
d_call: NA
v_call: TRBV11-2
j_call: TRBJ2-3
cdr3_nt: TGTGCCAGCAGCCCCCAACAGGCCTCTAGCACAGATACGCAGTATTTT
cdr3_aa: CASSPQQASSTDTQYF

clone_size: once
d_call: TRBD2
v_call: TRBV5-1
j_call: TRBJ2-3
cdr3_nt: TGCGCCAGCAGCCCCGTCGGGGGGACCCTAGGGGCAGATACGCAGTATTTT
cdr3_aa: CASSPVGGTLGADTQYF

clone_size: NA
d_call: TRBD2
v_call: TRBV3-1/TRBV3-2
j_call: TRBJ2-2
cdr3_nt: TGTGCCAGCAGCCTCCTAGCGGGGGGAGGAAGCACCGGGGAGCTGTTTTTT
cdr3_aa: CASSLLAGGGSTGELFF

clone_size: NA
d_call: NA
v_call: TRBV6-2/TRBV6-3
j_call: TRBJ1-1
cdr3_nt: TGTGCCAGCAGTTACATAGTCATGAACACTGAAGCTTTCTTT
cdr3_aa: CASSYIVMNTEAFF

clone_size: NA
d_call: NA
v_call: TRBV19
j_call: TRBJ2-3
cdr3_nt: TGTGCCAGTAGTCCCCCCGTTGGCCCAGATACGCAGTATTTT
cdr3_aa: CASSPPVGPDTQYF

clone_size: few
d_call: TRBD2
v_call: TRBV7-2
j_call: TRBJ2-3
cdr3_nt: TGTGCCAGCAGCTCAAAAAGCGGGGGGCCCACAGATACGCAGTATTTT
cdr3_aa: CASSSKSGGPTDTQYF

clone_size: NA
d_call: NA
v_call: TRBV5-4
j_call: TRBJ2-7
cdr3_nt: TGTGCCAGCAGCTTGGAAGGGGGAGGGGGCTCCTACGAGCAGTACTTC
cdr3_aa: CASSLEGGGGSYEQYF

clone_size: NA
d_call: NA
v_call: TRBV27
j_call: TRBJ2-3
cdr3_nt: TGTGCCAGCAGTTTGCGGCGGATCACAGATACGCAGTATTTT
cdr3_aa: CASSLRRITDTQYF

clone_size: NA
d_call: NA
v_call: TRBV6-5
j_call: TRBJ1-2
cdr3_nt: TGTGCCAGCACAGACCCACGACAGGCTAACTATGGCTACACCTTC
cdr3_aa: CASTDPRQANYGYTF

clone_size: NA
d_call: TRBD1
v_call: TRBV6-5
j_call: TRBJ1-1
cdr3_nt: TGTGCCAGCAGTCTGACAGGGCTGAACACTGAAGCTTTCTTT
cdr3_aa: CASSLTGLNTEAFF

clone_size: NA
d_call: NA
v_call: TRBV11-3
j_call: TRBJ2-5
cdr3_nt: TGTGCCAGCAGCTTAGAGGAGTCGGAGACCCAGTACTTC
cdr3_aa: CASSLEESETQYF

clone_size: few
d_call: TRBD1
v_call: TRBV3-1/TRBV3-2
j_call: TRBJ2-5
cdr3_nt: TGTGCCAGCAGCCAAGTACGGACAGGGGGAATCCAGACCCAGTACTTC
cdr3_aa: CASSQVRTGGIQTQYF

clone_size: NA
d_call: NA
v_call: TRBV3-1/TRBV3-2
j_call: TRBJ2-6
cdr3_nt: TGTGCCAGCAGCCAAGATTATTCTGGGGCCAACGTCCTGACTTTC
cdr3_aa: CASSQDYSGANVLTF

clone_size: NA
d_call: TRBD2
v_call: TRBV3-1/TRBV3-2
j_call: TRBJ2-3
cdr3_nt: TGTGCCAGCAGCCAACCGACTAGCGGATTCACAGATACGCAGTATTTT
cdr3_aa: CASSQPTSGFTDTQYF

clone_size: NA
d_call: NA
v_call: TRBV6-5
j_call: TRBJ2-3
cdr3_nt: TGTGCCAGCAGTTTCAGGGAAACAGATACGCAGTATTTT
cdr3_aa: CASSFRETDTQYF

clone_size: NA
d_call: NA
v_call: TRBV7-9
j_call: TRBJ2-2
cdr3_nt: TGTGCCAGCAGCTCCGAACAGGGGGAGCTGTTTTTT
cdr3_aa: CASSSEQGELFF

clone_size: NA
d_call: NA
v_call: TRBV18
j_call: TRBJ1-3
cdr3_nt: TGTGCCAGCTCACCTCAGGGCACCTCTGGAAACACCATATATTTT
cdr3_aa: CASSPQGTSGNTIYF

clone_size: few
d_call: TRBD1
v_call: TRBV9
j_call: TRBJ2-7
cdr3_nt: TGTGCCAGCAGCCCGCGGACAGGGGGTGACGACGAGCAGTACTTC
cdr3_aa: CASSPRTGGDDEQYF

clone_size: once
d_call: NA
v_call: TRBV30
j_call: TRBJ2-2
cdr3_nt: TGTGCCTGGCGACAGGTTTTGGCCGGGGAGCTGTTTTTT
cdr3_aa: CAWRQVLAGELFF

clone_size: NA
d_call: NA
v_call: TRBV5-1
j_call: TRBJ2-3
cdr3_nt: TGCGCCAGCAGCTTATCGCTCAGCGGAGGCACCACAGATACGCAGTATTTT
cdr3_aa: CASSLSLSGGTTDTQYF

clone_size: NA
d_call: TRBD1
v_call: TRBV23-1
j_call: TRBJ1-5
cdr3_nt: TGCGCTACGACAGGGGGAAATCAGCCCCAGCATTTT
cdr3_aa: CATTGGNQPQHF

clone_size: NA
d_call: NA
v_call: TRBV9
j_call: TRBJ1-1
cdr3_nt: TGTGCCAGCAGCGTCCAGAAAAACACTGAAGCTTTCTTT
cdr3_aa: CASSVQKNTEAFF

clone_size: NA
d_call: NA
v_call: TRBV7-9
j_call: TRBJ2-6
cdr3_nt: TGTGCCAGCAGCTTAGAACCGGCTGGGGCCAACGTCCTGACTTTC
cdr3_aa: CASSLEPAGANVLTF